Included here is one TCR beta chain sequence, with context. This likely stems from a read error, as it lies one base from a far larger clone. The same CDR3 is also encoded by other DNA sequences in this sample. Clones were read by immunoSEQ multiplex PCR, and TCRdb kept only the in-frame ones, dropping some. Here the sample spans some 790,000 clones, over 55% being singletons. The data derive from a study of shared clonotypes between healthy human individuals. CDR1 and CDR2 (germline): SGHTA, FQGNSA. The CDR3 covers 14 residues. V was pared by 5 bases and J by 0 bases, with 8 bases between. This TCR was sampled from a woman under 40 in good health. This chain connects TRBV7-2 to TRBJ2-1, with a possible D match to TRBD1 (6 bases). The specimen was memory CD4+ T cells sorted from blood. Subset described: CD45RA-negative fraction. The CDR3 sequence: CASSLDSSYNEQFF. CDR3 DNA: TGTGCCAGCAGCCTGGACAGCTCCTACAATGAGCAGTTCTTC. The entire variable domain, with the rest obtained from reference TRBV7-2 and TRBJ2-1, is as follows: GAGVSQSPSNKVTEKGKDVELRCDPISGHTALYWYRQSLGQGLEFLIYFQGNSAPDKSGLPSDRFSAERTGGSVSTLTIQRTQQEDSAVYLCASSLDSSYNEQFFGPGTRLTVL.